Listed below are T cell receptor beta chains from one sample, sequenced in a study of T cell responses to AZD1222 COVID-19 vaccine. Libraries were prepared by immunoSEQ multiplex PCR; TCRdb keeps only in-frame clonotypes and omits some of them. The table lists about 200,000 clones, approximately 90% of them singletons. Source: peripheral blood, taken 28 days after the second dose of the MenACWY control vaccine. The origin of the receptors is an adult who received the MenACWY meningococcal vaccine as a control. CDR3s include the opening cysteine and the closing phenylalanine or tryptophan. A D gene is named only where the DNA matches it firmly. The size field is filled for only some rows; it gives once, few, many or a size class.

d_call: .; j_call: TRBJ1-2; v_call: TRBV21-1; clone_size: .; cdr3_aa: CASSKGTVPNYGWVYPNYGYTF; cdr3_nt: TGTGCCAGCAGCAAAGGGACAGTTCCTAACTATGGCTGGGTATATCCTAACTATGGCTACACCTTC
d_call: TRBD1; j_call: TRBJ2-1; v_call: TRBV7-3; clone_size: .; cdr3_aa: CASRPDRGGYNEQFF; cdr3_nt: TGTGCCAGCAGACCCGACAGGGGGGGGTACAATGAGCAGTTCTTC
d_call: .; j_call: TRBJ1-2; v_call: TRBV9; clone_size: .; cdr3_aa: CASAGATGPRLRGYTF; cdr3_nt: TGTGCCAGCGCCGGCGCCACCGGGCCCCGGTTGAGGGGCTACACCTTC
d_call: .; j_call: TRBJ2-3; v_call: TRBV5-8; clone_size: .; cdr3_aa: CASSAADTQYF; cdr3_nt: TGTGCCAGCAGCGCCGCGGATACGCAGTATTTT
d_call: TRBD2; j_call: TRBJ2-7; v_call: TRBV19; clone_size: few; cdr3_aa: CASRPTSDYEQYF; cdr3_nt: TGTGCCAGTAGACCAACTAGCGACTACGAGCAGTACTTC
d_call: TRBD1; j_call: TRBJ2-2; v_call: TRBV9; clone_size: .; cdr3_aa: CASSVDTGTGISSGELFF; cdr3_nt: TGTGCCAGCAGCGTCGATACCGGGACAGGGATTAGTTCCGGGGAGCTGTTTTTT
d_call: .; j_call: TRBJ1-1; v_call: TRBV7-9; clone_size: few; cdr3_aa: CASSLGIGTAEAFF; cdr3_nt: TGTGCCAGCAGCTTAGGAATAGGGACGGCTGAAGCTTTCTTT
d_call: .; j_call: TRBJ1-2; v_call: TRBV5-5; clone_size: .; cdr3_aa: CASSLDRNYGYTF; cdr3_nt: TGTGCCAGCAGCTTGGACAGAAACTATGGCTACACCTTC
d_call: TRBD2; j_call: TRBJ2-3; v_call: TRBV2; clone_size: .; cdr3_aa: CASRVLAGGPGDTQYF; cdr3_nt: TGTGCCAGCAGAGTATTAGCGGGAGGGCCAGGAGATACGCAGTATTTT
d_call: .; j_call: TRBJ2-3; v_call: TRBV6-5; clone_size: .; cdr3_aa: CASSVRTSTDTQYF; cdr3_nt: TGTGCCAGCAGCGTAAGGACTAGCACAGATACGCAGTATTTT
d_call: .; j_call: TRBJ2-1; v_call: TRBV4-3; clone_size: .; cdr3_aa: CASSQEVGIAGRNEQFF; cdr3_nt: TGCGCCAGCAGCCAAGAGGTTGGAATCGCGGGCCGAAATGAGCAGTTCTTC
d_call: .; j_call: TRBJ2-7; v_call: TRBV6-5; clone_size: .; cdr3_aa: CASRTGYEQYF; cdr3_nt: TGTGCCAGCAGGACAGGCTACGAGCAGTACTTC
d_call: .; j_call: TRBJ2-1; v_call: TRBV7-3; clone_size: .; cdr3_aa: CASSLSGSYNEQFF; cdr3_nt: TGTGCCAGCAGCTTATCCGGGTCCTACAATGAGCAGTTCTTC
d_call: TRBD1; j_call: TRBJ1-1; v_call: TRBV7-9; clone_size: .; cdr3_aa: CASSFTGTALNTEAFF; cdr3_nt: TGTGCCAGCAGCTTCACCGGGACAGCCTTGAACACTGAAGCTTTCTTT
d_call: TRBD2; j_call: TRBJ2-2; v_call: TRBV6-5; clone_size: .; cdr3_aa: CASSYGTRNTGELFF; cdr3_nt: TGTGCCAGCAGTTACGGGACTAGGAACACCGGGGAGCTGTTTTTT
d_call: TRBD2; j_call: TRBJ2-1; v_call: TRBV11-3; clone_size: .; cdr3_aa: CASSLRTSGRPEQFF; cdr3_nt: TGTGCCAGCAGCCTCCGGACTAGCGGGAGGCCCGAGCAGTTCTTC
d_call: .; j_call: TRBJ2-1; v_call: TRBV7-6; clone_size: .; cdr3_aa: CASSLDAGGGSYNEQFF; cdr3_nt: TGTGCCAGCAGCTTAGATGCAGGGGGGGGCTCCTACAATGAGCAGTTCTTC
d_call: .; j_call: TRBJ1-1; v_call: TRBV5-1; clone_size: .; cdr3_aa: CASSPEVTGFTEAFF; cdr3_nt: TGCGCCAGCAGCCCCGAAGTGACAGGATTCACTGAAGCTTTCTTT
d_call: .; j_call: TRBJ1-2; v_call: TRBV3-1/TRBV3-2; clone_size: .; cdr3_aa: CASSQDWPEIYGYTF; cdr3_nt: TGTGCCAGCAGCCAAGACTGGCCAGAAATCTATGGCTACACCTTC
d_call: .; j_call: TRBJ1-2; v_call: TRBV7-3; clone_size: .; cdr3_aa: CASSPGVTAYGYTF; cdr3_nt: TGTGCCAGCAGCCCAGGGGTGACGGCCTATGGCTACACCTTC
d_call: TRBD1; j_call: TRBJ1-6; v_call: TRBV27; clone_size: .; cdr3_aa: CASSLGTGVLGSPLHF; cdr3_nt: TGTGCCAGCAGTTTGGGAACAGGGGTACTTGGTTCACCCCTCCACTTT
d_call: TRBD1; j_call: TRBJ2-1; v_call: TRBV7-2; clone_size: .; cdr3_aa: CASSSRGTGRGNEQFF; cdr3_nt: TGTGCCAGCAGCTCGCGAGGGACAGGGAGGGGAAATGAGCAGTTCTTC
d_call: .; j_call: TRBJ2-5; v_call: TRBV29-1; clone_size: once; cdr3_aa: CSVAGRDGQETQYF; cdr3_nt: TGCAGCGTTGCGGGGCGGGACGGCCAAGAGACCCAGTACTTC
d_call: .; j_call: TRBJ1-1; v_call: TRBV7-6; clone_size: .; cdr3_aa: CASSHGDLGNTEAFF; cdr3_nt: TGTGCCAGCAGCCATGGGGACTTAGGCAACACTGAAGCTTTCTTT
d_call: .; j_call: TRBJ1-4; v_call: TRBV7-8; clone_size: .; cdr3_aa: CASSARQKLNEKLFF; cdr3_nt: TGTGCCAGCAGCGCCCGACAGAAACTTAATGAAAAACTGTTTTTT
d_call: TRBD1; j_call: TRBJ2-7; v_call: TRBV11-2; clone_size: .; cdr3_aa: CASSFWTGPTYEQYF; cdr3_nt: TGTGCCAGCAGCTTCTGGACAGGGCCGACATACGAGCAGTACTTC
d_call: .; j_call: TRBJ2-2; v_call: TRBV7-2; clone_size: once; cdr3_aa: CASAPRLGDTGELFF; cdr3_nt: TGTGCCAGCGCCCCTCGATTGGGGGACACCGGGGAGCTGTTTTTT
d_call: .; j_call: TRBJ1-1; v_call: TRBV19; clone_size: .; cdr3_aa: CASSIPGLNTEAFF; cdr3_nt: TGTGCCAGTAGTATACCGGGTTTGAACACTGAAGCTTTCTTT
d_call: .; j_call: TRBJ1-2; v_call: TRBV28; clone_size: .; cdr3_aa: CASSVPSTANYGYTF; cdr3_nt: TGTGCCAGCAGCGTACCGTCGACAGCTAACTATGGCTACACCTTC
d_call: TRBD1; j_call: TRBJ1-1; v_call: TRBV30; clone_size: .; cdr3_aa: CAWSVADRLLNTEAFF; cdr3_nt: TGTGCCTGGAGTGTCGCGGACAGGCTCCTGAACACTGAAGCTTTCTTT
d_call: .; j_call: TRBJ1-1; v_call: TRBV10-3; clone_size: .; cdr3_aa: CAISDTGRDTEAFF; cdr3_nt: TGTGCCATCAGTGACACAGGGCGGGACACTGAAGCTTTCTTT
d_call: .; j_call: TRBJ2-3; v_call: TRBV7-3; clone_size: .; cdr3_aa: CASSPVGSTDTQYF; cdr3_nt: TGTGCCAGCAGCCCGGTGGGCAGCACAGATACGCAGTATTTT
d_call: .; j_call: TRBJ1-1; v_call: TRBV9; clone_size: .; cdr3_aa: CASSRGAAGDTEAFF; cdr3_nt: TGTGCCAGCAGCAGGGGCGCGGCGGGGGACACTGAAGCTTTCTTT
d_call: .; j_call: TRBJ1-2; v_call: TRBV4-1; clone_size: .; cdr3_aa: CASSPLSVGDYTF; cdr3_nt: TGCGCCAGCAGCCCCCTATCGGTGGGGGACTACACCTTC
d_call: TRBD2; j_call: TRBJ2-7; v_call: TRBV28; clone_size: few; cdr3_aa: CASKREHVYEQYF; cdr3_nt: TGTGCCAGCAAGCGGGAGCACGTATACGAGCAGTACTTC
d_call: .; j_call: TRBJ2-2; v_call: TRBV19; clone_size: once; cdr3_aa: CASRPGTNTGELFF; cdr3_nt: TGTGCCAGTAGGCCCGGGACGAACACCGGGGAGCTGTTTTTT
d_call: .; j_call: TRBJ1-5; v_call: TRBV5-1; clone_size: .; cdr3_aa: CASSPNSNQPQHF; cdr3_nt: TGCGCCAGCAGTCCCAATAGCAATCAGCCCCAGCATTTT
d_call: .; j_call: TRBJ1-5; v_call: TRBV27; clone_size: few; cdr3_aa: CASSLKGDQPQHF; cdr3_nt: TGTGCCAGCAGTTTAAAAGGGGATCAGCCCCAGCATTTT
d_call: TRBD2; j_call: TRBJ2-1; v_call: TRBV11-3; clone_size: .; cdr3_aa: CASSLGLAGYNEQFF; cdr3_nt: TGTGCCAGCAGCTTAGGACTAGCGGGGTACAATGAGCAGTTCTTC
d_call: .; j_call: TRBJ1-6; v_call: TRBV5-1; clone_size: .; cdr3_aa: CASSQEIGDPKIFSPLHF; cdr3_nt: TGCGCCAGCAGCCAAGAAATAGGGGATCCGAAAATTTTTTCACCCCTCCACTTT
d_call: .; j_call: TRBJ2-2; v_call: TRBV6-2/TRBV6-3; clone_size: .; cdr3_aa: CASSYSPANTGELFF; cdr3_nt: TGTGCCAGCAGTTACTCCCCCGCGAACACCGGGGAGCTGTTTTTT
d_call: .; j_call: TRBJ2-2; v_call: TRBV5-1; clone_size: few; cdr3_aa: CASSSSGTGELFF; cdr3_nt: TGCGCCAGCAGCTCCTCGGGCACCGGGGAGCTGTTTTTT
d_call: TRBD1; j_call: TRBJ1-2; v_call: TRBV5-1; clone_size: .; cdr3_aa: CASSALTGESYGYTF; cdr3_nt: TGCGCCAGCAGCGCCCTGACAGGGGAGAGCTATGGCTACACCTTC
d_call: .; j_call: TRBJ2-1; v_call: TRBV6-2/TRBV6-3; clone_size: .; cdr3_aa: CASSYSGSGAREQFF; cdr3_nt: TGTGCCAGCAGTTACTCAGGTTCTGGGGCTCGTGAGCAGTTCTTC
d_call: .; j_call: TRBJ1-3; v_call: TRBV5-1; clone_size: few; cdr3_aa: CASSLEGAPGNTIYF; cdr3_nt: TGCGCCAGCAGCCTAGAAGGGGCGCCCGGAAACACCATATATTTT
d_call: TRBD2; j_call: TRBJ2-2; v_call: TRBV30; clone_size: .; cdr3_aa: CAWKRGPQNTGELFF; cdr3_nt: TGTGCCTGGAAGCGGGGACCGCAGAACACCGGGGAGCTGTTTTTT